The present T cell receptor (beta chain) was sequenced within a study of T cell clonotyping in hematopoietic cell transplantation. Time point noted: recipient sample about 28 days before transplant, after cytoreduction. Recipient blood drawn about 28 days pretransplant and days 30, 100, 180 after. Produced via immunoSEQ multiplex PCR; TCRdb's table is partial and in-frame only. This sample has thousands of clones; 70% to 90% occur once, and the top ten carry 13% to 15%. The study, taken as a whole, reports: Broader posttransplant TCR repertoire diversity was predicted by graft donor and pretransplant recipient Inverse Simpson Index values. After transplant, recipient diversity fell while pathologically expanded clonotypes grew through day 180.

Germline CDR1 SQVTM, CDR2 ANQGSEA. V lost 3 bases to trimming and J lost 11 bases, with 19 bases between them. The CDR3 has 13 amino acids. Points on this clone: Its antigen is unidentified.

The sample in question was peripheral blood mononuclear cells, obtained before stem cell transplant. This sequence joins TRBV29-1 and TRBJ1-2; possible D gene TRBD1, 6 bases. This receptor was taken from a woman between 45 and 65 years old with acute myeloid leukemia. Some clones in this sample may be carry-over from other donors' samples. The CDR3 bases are TGCAGCGTTGATGGCGGTCAGGGGAATTTGTACACCTTC. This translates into CSVDGGQGNLYTF.